These T cell receptor beta chains were read from a single sample in a study of T cell responses to AZD1222 COVID-19 vaccine. Assay used: immunoSEQ multiplex PCR; TCRdb lists only in-frame clones, some missing. In the table there are under 150,000 clones, 75% to 85% of which are singletons. The input for sequencing was peripheral blood, taken on day 0 of MenACWY control vaccination. Receptors originate from an adult in good health. Each CDR3 is given with its conserved first and last residue. A D gene is named only where the DNA matches it firmly. Not every row has a clone size; where given, it reads once, few, many or a size class.

V	size	J	D	DNA	CDR3
TRBV27	.	TRBJ1-1	.	TGTGCCAGCACCTCTTGGGGGGGGGCGAACACTGAAGCTTTCTTT	CASTSWGGANTEAFF
TRBV5-6	.	TRBJ1-3	.	TGTGCCAGCAGCTTCTCCTTCTCTGGAAACACCATATATTTT	CASSFSFSGNTIYF
TRBV5-1	.	TRBJ2-2	TRBD1	TGCGCCAGCAGCTTGGGTGACAGGGACGCCAGGGAGCTGTTTTTT	CASSLGDRDARELFF
TRBV4-1	.	TRBJ2-3	TRBD2	TGCGCCAGCAGCCAATTAGTGATAGCGGGGGCCCGGGGTACAGATACGCAGTATTTT	CASSQLVIAGARGTDTQYF
TRBV27	.	TRBJ1-5	TRBD1	TGTGCCCCAGACAGGGGCAATCAGCCCCAGCATTTT	CAPDRGNQPQHF
TRBV2	.	TRBJ1-4	TRBD1	TGTGCCAGCAGCCCCGGGACAGGGCATGAAAAACTGTTTTTT	CASSPGTGHEKLFF
TRBV19	.	TRBJ1-1	.	TGTGCCAGTAGTATTTGGACAGAGAAGAACACTGAAGCTTTCTTT	CASSIWTEKNTEAFF
TRBV6-5	once	TRBJ1-1	.	TGTGCCAGCAGTTACTCGGGGGCCCGGACTAACACTGAAGCTTTCTTT	CASSYSGARTNTEAFF
TRBV18	.	TRBJ2-1	.	TGTGCCAGCTCACCACGGGATCTATTCCCCAACAATGAGCAGTTCTTC	CASSPRDLFPNNEQFF
TRBV5-1	.	TRBJ2-7	.	TGCGCCAGCAGCTTGGTTGGGGGACCCCTCGAGCAGTACTTC	CASSLVGGPLEQYF
TRBV6-6	.	TRBJ1-5	TRBD1	TGTGCCAGCAGAGAACAGGGGGCGCAGGGTCAGCCCCAGCATTTT	CASREQGAQGQPQHF
TRBV29-1	.	TRBJ1-5	.	TGCAGCGTTGCGACAGGAAATCAGCCCCAGCATTTT	CSVATGNQPQHF
TRBV3-1/TRBV3-2	.	TRBJ2-1	.	TGTGCCAGCAGCTCCCGGGGGACAGCCTACAATGAGCAGTTCTTC	CASSSRGTAYNEQFF
TRBV25-1	.	TRBJ2-3	.	TGTGCCAGCAGTGACCATAGGACTTATAAAGACACAGATACGCAGTATTTT	CASSDHRTYKDTDTQYF
TRBV25-1	.	TRBJ1-3	.	TGTGCCAGCAGTCCCCGAGAGGGCACCATATATTTT	CASSPREGTIYF
TRBV2	.	TRBJ2-4	.	TGTGCCAGCAGTGAAGTTTTAATTGGGCAGATAAAAAACATTCAGTACTTC	CASSEVLIGQIKNIQYF
TRBV2	.	TRBJ2-7	.	TGTGCCAGCAACCTACAGGGACTCAACTACGAGCAGTACTTC	CASNLQGLNYEQYF
TRBV10-3	few	TRBJ1-3	.	TGTGCCATCAGTGAGTTTCGCTCTGGAAACACCATATATTTT	CAISEFRSGNTIYF
TRBV10-2	.	TRBJ1-2	TRBD1	TGCGCCAGCAGTGAGGTGTCGCCACGACAGGGGTGGTATGGCTACACCTTC	CASSEVSPRQGWYGYTF
TRBV7-2	.	TRBJ1-2	.	TGTGCCAGCAAGAGGGGGACCTCTAACTATGGCTACACCTTC	CASKRGTSNYGYTF
TRBV7-3	.	TRBJ1-2	TRBD1	TGTGCCAGCCGGGACAGGGTTACGAGTGGCTACACCTTC	CASRDRVTSGYTF
TRBV28	.	TRBJ1-2	TRBD1	TGTGCCAGCAGCTCATCTCGGACAGGGGGGAGCTATGGCTACACCTTC	CASSSSRTGGSYGYTF
TRBV6-1	.	TRBJ1-5	.	TGTGCCAGCAGTGATCAGAGAAGGCAGCCCCAGCATTTT	CASSDQRRQPQHF
TRBV6-1	many	TRBJ1-2	.	TGTGCCAGCAGTGAATCAGGGGTCCCCTATGGCTACACCTTC	CASSESGVPYGYTF
TRBV2	.	TRBJ2-5	TRBD1	TGTGCCAGCAGTTACAGGGGTTTCCAAGAGACCCAGTACTTC	CASSYRGFQETQYF
TRBV7-2	.	TRBJ1-3	.	TGTGCCAGCAGCTTAGACAGACCCCTTGGAAACACCATATATTTT	CASSLDRPLGNTIYF
TRBV18	.	TRBJ1-5	.	TGTGCCAGCTCACGCCGGGAAAGCAATCAGCCCCAGCATTTT	CASSRRESNQPQHF
TRBV19	.	TRBJ1-1	.	TGTGCCACTTCAAACCAGGGGATCAGCACTGAAGCTTTCTTT	CATSNQGISTEAFF
TRBV5-4	.	TRBJ1-6	TRBD1	TGTGCCAGCAGCAGTGGACAGGATAATTCACCCCTCCACTTT	CASSSGQDNSPLHF
TRBV5-1	.	TRBJ1-1	.	TGCGCCAGCAGCTCGGTCGGGAAGGAAGTCTCTGAAGCTTTCTTT	CASSSVGKEVSEAFF
TRBV28	.	TRBJ2-5	.	TGTGCCAGCAGTCTTCCCGGGACAAAGAAAGAGACCCAGTACTTC	CASSLPGTKKETQYF
TRBV6-1	.	TRBJ2-7	.	TGTGCCAGCAGTGATTTCGGGACGGGTGCCTACGAGCAGTACTTC	CASSDFGTGAYEQYF
TRBV12-5	.	TRBJ1-6	TRBD1	TGTGCTAGTGGTTTGGGACCGGGACAGGGAGTATCACCCCTCCACTTT	CASGLGPGQGVSPLHF
TRBV28	.	TRBJ2-5	.	TGTGCCAGCAACTGGGGCAGGGCGAAGGAGACCCAGTACTTC	CASNWGRAKETQYF
TRBV9	few	TRBJ2-1	.	TGTGCCAGCAGCGTAGGGGACAATGAGCAGTTCTTC	CASSVGDNEQFF
TRBV2	few	TRBJ1-1	.	TGTGCCAGCAGTTGGGACAATCGGGGGGAAGCTTTCTTT	CASSWDNRGEAFF
TRBV6-5	.	TRBJ1-2	.	TGTGCCAGCAGTTCCACTCTGGGCGGCTACACCTTC	CASSSTLGGYTF
TRBV4-1	.	TRBJ1-1	.	TGCGCCAGCAGCGCTTTACCCGGGCTTAACGCTGAAGCTTTCTTT	CASSALPGLNAEAFF
TRBV27	once	TRBJ1-4	.	TGTGCCAGCAGTTTGCGGGAGCGGGGGAGTGAAAAACTGTTTTTT	CASSLRERGSEKLFF
TRBV14	.	TRBJ1-1	.	TGTGCCAGCAGCCAAGATGGACGTACGAACACTGAAGCTTTCTTT	CASSQDGRTNTEAFF
TRBV28	once	TRBJ2-1	.	TGTGCCAGCAGTGAAATGGGGAATGAGCAGTTCTTC	CASSEMGNEQFF
TRBV7-9	.	TRBJ1-1	.	TGTGCCAGCAGCTTGATAGGGTTCACTGAAGCTTTCTTT	CASSLIGFTEAFF
TRBV3-1/TRBV3-2	.	TRBJ1-4	.	TGTGCCAGCAGCCAAGATACTTGGCAGAGCGAAAAACTGTTTTTT	CASSQDTWQSEKLFF
TRBV2	.	TRBJ2-5	TRBD2	TGTGCCAGCAGTGCAGGGAGCGGGGGGGCGTACCAAGAGACCCAGTACTTC	CASSAGSGGAYQETQYF
TRBV18	.	TRBJ2-5	.	TGTGCCAGCTCACCACAGGGAACGGAGACCCAGTACTTC	CASSPQGTETQYF
TRBV4-1	.	TRBJ1-1	.	TGCGCCAGCAGCCAAGATCCTCTTGACAGGTATGAAGCTTTCTTT	CASSQDPLDRYEAFF
TRBV20-1	.	TRBJ1-1	TRBD1	TGCAGTGGAGGACAGGGCACTGAAGCTTTCTTT	CSGGQGTEAFF
TRBV5-4	.	TRBJ2-3	.	TGTGCCAGCAGCCCCGGACTAAACGGGGCAGATACGCAGTATTTT	CASSPGLNGADTQYF
TRBV19	.	TRBJ1-6	.	TGTGCCAGTAGTATTTCCCTTACCGGGAATTCACCCCTCCACTTT	CASSISLTGNSPLHF
TRBV7-9	.	TRBJ1-4	TRBD1	TGTGCCAGCAGCGACAGGGGAATGGTTGAAAAACTGTTTTTT	CASSDRGMVEKLFF
TRBV3-1/TRBV3-2	.	TRBJ2-3	.	TGTGCCAGCAGCCGAGGGGGGGGCCTAGGTCACAGCACAGATACGCAGTATTTT	CASSRGGGLGHSTDTQYF
TRBV29-1	.	TRBJ1-1	TRBD1	TGCAGCGTTGGGGGACAGCTGAACACTGAAGCTTTCTTT	CSVGGQLNTEAFF
TRBV28	once	TRBJ2-3	TRBD2	TGTGCCCGTCGGACTAGCCCCACAGATACGCAGTATTTT	CARRTSPTDTQYF